The present T cell receptor beta chain was sequenced within a study of a mutant IDH1 vaccine in newly diagnosed glioma. Assay used: immunoSEQ multiplex PCR; TCRdb lists only in-frame clones, some missing. The table shows over 45,000 clones, with about 71% occurring only once. The V and J ends lost 4 bases and 6 bases respectively, with 9 bases between them. There are 11 residues in the CDR3. From germline, CDR1 is GTSNPN and CDR2 SVGIG (reference sequence). Only a few counts were recorded for this clone. Its matching antigen is unknown. Sample time point: week 47, end of study. All doses held 300 ug of mutant IDH1 20-mer peptide, with topical imiquimod.

This sample comprised PBMCs, obtained from a glioma patient whose treatment included an IDH1 peptide vaccine. This chain uses TRBV30 with TRBJ1-1; D gene uncertain. The TCR was taken from a man in his forties or fifties with glioma. Here the CDR3 reads CAWIGWAEAFF. In DNA form, the CDR3 reads TGTGCCTGGATAGGGTGGGCTGAAGCTTTCTTT.